This T cell receptor beta chain is drawn from a study of blood T cell repertoires in COVID-19. About the study: The United States, Italy and Spain were the sources of the acute and convalescent COVID-19 samples. PBMCs, B-cell-depleted T cells, or T cells were the source of the cDNA or gDNA that made up the material.

The CDR3 spans 16 residues. Germline V CDR1 and CDR2: SGHAT, FQNNGV. Germline trimming cut 1 base from V and 6 bases from J; bases unmatched to any gene: 8. Per the original data handling: Scientists estimated how many nucleated cells there were by amplifying reference gene primers. TCRdb's table, derived via immunoSEQ multiplex PCR, lists solely in-frame clones and lacks some. For V, J and clone size, that table is used; D and trimming come from the DNA. This sample has about 180,000 clones, with under 85% found just once. J is TRBJ2-1 and V is TRBV11-2; TRBD2 agrees at 8 bases. The receptor was derived from a woman aged 80 or older with acute or convalescent COVID-19. The specimen was peripheral blood. The CDR3 coding sequence is TGTGCCAGCAGCTTAGTGGGGGGACTAGTCCCCAATGAGCAGTTCTTC. Its translation is CASSLVGGLVPNEQFF.